The 10 T cell receptor beta chains reported below all come from one sample, sequenced in a study of cytomegalovirus exposure and HLA in healthy donors. Generated by immunoSEQ multiplex PCR, the TCRdb table keeps only in-frame clones and is missing some. The table records about 280,000 clones, roughly 88% of them present only once. The sample taken for sequencing was PBMCs. These receptors were obtained from a woman aged 18-29 years in good health and CMV-seronegative.

The CDR3 reads CASSHTQGTRNYNEQFF. CDR3 DNA: TGCGCCAGCAGCCACACCCAGGGGACGAGAAACTACAATGAGCAGTTCTTC. The V and J genes are TRBV4-1 and TRBJ2-1, with TRBD1 as a possible D gene (6 bases). This CDR3 spans 17 amino acids. Germline V gives CDR1 MGHRA, CDR2 YSYEKL. Trimming removed 3 bases at V and 3 bases at J, with 18 bases between.

The chain uses TRBV4-3 and TRBJ2-3; 9 bases line up with TRBD1. Losses at the gene ends were 5 bases for V and 5 bases for J; bases not matched to a gene: 11. The CDR3 contains 16 residues. Germline V CDR1 and CDR2: LGHNA, YSLEER. The CDR3 protein is CASSSGTGSQEDTQYF. The DNA of the CDR3 is TGCGCCAGCAGCAGCGGGACAGGGAGTCAAGAAGATACGCAGTATTTT.

In DNA form, the CDR3 reads TGCAGCGTTGTAGCGGCGAACACCGGGGAGCTGTTTTTT. Protein product: CSVVAANTGELFF. This chain joins TRBV29-1 and TRBJ2-2, with TRBD2 as a possible D gene (6 bases). Germline V gene lookup returns CDR1 SQVTM and CDR2 ANQGSEA. This CDR3 is built from 13 residues. Trimming took 4 bases from V and 0 from J, leaving 6 bases between them.

This chain links TRBV10-2 with TRBJ2-2; 9 bases line up with TRBD2. With 3 bases clipped from V and 1 base from J, the junction kept 9 bases outside the gene matches. The CDR3 spans 18 residues. The germline CDR1 and CDR2 sequences are WSHSY and SAAADI. The DNA of the CDR3 is TGCGCCAGCAGTGATCGTAAGGGACTAGCCAGGAACACCGGGGAGCTGTTTTTT. This codes for CASSDRKGLARNTGELFF.

This chain connects TRBV7-6 to TRBJ2-2, with a possible D match to TRBD2 (6 bases). The CDR3 is 15 amino acids. Germline-derived CDR1 and CDR2 are SGHVS and FNYEAQ. The germline V and J ends were trimmed by 3 bases and 5 bases, with 13 bases remaining between them. DNA of the CDR3: TGTGCCAGCAGCTTCCTATGGGGGGATACCGGGGAGCTGTTTTTT. It specifies CASSFLWGDTGELFF.

The gene calls are TRBV27 and TRBJ1-2; unclear D gene. CDR1 MNHEY and CDR2 SMNVEV come from the germline V gene (reference sequence). This CDR3 region has 14 residues. The V gene lost 6 bases and the J gene lost 6 bases, with 17 bases spanning the gap. CDR3: CASSPPTTSHGYTF. The CDR3 coding sequence is TGTGCCAGCAGCCCACCGACCACTAGTCATGGCTACACCTTC.

The rearrangement links TRBV7-6 to TRBJ1-2; TRBD1 might be the D (6 bases). CDR3 size: 16 residues. Germline V gives CDR1 SGHVS, CDR2 FNYEAQ. Trimming cost V 6 bases and J 3 bases, with 20 bases left between them. CDR3 amino acids: CASSPTSTGNYYGYTF. The CDR3 DNA sequence: TGTGCCAGCAGTCCCACATCCACAGGGAACTACTATGGCTACACCTTC.

The rearrangement links TRBV9 to TRBJ2-7, with D possibly being TRBD1 (6 bases). This CDR3 spans 17 amino acids. Germline CDR1 and CDR2: SGDLS and YYNGEE. The ends were cut back, 3 bases at V and 3 bases at J, with 22 bases in the middle. CDR3 amino acids: CASSDPQTGHGDYEQYF. DNA for the CDR3: TGTGCCAGCAGCGACCCTCAAACGGGACACGGCGACTACGAGCAGTACTTC.

J is TRBJ1-5 and V is TRBV6-1; TRBD1 aligns across 8 bases. CDR3 length equals 16 residues. V lost 4 bases and J lost 5; bases outside the gene matches: 10. The germline V gene encodes CDR1 MNHNS and CDR2 SASEGT. The CDR3 region is CASSANSGGRDQPQHF. CDR3 sequence (DNA): TGTGCCAGCAGTGCCAACTCAGGGGGCAGGGATCAGCCCCAGCATTTT.

V is TRBV28 and J is TRBJ2-5, with D possibly being TRBD1 (6 bases). CDR3 size: 18 residues. Germline CDR1 MDHEN, CDR2 SYDVKM. V lost 6 bases to trimming and J lost 4 bases, with 27 bases between them. CDR3 loop: CASSPGVPASHGGETQYF. Written as DNA, the CDR3 is TGTGCCAGCAGCCCAGGGGTTCCGGCTAGCCATGGTGGAGAGACCCAGTACTTC.